Following are 28 T cell receptor beta chains from one sample sequenced in a study of cytomegalovirus exposure and HLA in healthy donors. 13 Jbeta primers and 60 Vbeta primers were used for the PCR. Sequenced by immunoSEQ multiplex PCR; TCRdb stores in-frame clones only, minus some. The data contain 100,000 to 150,000 clones, approximately 8.9% of them singletons. The sample taken for sequencing was PBMCs. The receptors shown here come from a woman between 35 and 50 years old in good health and CMV-seropositive.

Turning to this clone: The junction departs from the called germline gene at one end, perhaps through a read error. The J gene is TRBJ1-3, the V gene TRBV11-3; D is possibly TRBD1 (5 bases). CDR3 length: 15 amino acids. Germline assignment: CDR1 SGHNT and CDR2 YENEEA. The CDR3 region has the DNA TGTGCCAGCAGCTCCAGGGTTGCGGCTGGAAGCACCATATATTTT. This sequence encodes CASSSRVAAGSTIYF.

CDR3 loop: CASSPLAGLASAQYF. The DNA for the CDR3 is TGTGCCAGTAGTCCTCTTGCGGGACTAGCATCCGCGCAGTACTTC. V gene TRBV19 combines with J gene TRBJ2-7; 9 bases are a match to TRBD2. This CDR3 is built from 15 residues. Germline V lookup: CDR1 LNHDA, CDR2 SQIVND (reference sequence). The V and J ends lost 5 bases and 9 bases, in that order; junction bases with no gene match: 14.

The rearrangement links TRBV10-2 to TRBJ1-6, with 7 nucleotides matching TRBD1. CDR1 is WSHSY and CDR2 is SAAADI in the germline V gene. After removal of 3 bases from V and 7 bases from J, the junction contained 9 bases not matched to a gene. There are 16 residues in the CDR3. CDR3 bases: TGCGCCAGCAGTGAAATCCCCGGGACAGCCAATTCACCCCTCCACTTT. Its protein is CASSEIPGTANSPLHF.

The chain carries TRBV7-9 and TRBJ1-2; the match to TRBD1 covers 9 bases. CDR1 and CDR2 (germline): SEHNR, FQNEAQ (reference sequence). V gave up 1 base and J gave up 4 bases; unmatched junction bases: 7. CDR3 length: 16 residues. The CDR3 nucleotides read TGTGCCAGCAGCTTAGGGACAGGGGCGCGGCCCTATGGCTACACCTTC. Its protein is CASSLGTGARPYGYTF.

The chain recombines TRBV10-3 with TRBJ2-2; TRBD1 matches 8 bases. The germline V gene has CDR1 ENHRY and CDR2 SYGVKD. Trimming at V came to 4 bases and at J to 7 bases, leaving 8 bases not matched to a gene. The CDR3 runs to 15 residues. The CDR3 loop is CAISVGQVVGGELFF. The DNA for the CDR3 is TGTGCCATCAGTGTGGGACAGGTGGTAGGCGGGGAGCTGTTTTTT.

The CDR3 nucleotides are TGTGCCAGCAGCGTAGGACCAGGGCCCTTCTACGAGCAGTACTTC. This gives the protein CASSVGPGPFYEQYF. J is TRBJ2-5 and V is TRBV9; weak D call: TRBD1 (5 bases). TRBJ2-7 matches the DNA end more closely, so the J call is doubtful. The CDR3 has 15 residues. Germline V lookup: CDR1 SGDLS, CDR2 YYNGEE.

The chain carries TRBV7-8 and TRBJ1-1, with D hard to call. Per the germline V gene, CDR1 is SGHVS and CDR2 is FQNEAQ. V shed 4 bases and J shed 5 bases, with 20 bases lying between them. The CDR3 sequence is 16 residues long. The CDR3: CASSSRGGEGRTEAFF. In DNA, the CDR3 is TGTGCCAGCAGCTCCCGAGGCGGAGAGGGAAGGACTGAAGCTTTCTTT.

The V and J genes are TRBV2 and TRBJ1-3, with 7 bases fitting TRBD1. Looked up from germline, CDR1 is SNHLY and CDR2 is FYNNEI. The CDR3 consists of 14 residues. The ends lost 6 bases at V and 2 bases at J; junction bases unmatched: 4. CDR3 DNA sequence: TGTGCCAGCAGGGCCGGGACAGCTGGAAACACCATATATTTT. Translation: CASRAGTAGNTIYF.

The rearrangement joins TRBV7-9 to TRBJ2-7, with 8 bases that match TRBD2. The junction had 12 bases not matched to a gene; V was cut back by 1 base and J by 4 bases. The V gene's germline CDR1 is SEHNR and CDR2 FQNEAQ (reference sequence). This CDR3 region has 17 residues. The chain's CDR3 is CASSLVVGAGGVYEQYF. The CDR3 DNA is TGTGCCAGCAGCTTAGTAGTGGGGGCGGGGGGAGTATACGAGCAGTACTTC.

The CDR3 DNA follows: TGTGCCAGCAGCTTGGCCGGGGGAGATGGCTACACCTTC. This sequence encodes CASSLAGGDGYTF. The V call is TRBV5-4, the J call TRBJ1-2; a possible D gene is TRBD1 (5 bases). Germline loops: CDR1 SGHNT, CDR2 YYREEE (reference sequence). The CDR3 spans 13 residues. Trimming left V 0 bases short and J 6 bases short, with 9 bases between.

This clone came up a few times. This sequence joins TRBV5-1 and TRBJ1-1; the match to TRBD1 covers 8 bases. V trimming: 4 bases; J trimming: 0 bases; junction bases outside the gene matches: 2. The CDR3 totals 14 residues. From germline, CDR1 is SGHRS and CDR2 YFSETQ. This CDR3 reads CASSGQGMNTEAFF. The CDR3 coding sequence is TGCGCCAGCAGCGGACAGGGAATGAACACTGAAGCTTTCTTT.

This clone was seen more than once but under ten times. V gene TRBV5-1 combines with J gene TRBJ2-5; 8 nucleotides align to TRBD1. The CDR3 totals 16 residues. Per germline, CDR1 SGHRS and CDR2 YFSETQ. The V segment lost 0 bases and the J segment 2 bases; nucleotides outside the gene matches: 6. CDR3 DNA: TGCGCCAGCAGCTTGGTTGCCAGGGGGCGGCAAGAGACCCAGTACTTC. Its protein is CASSLVARGRQETQYF. The variable domain in full, completed from reference TRBV5-1 and TRBJ2-5, reads KAGVTQTPRYLIKTRGQQVTLSCSPISGHRSVSWYQQTPGQGLQFLFEYFSETQRNKGNFPGRFSGRQFSNSRSEMNVSTLELGDSALYLCASSLVARGRQETQYFGPGTRLLVL.

This clone was seen a handful of times. The V call is TRBV9, the J call TRBJ1-6; no clear D. The CDR3 length is 15 residues. Germline CDR1 and CDR2: SGDLS and YYNGEE. V was trimmed by 1 base and J by 3 bases, leaving 8 bases between them. The CDR3 spells CASSVSTDYNSPLHF. The CDR3, as DNA: TGTGCCAGCAGCGTATCCACAGACTATAATTCACCCCTCCACTTT.

The chain recombines TRBV2 with TRBJ2-1; 8 bases map to TRBD2. CDR1 and CDR2 from the germline V gene are SNHLY and FYNNEI. Germline trimming cut 10 bases from V and 3 bases from J; bases unmatched to any gene: 5. This CDR3 comprises 13 residues. CDR3 region: CATGGAIYNEQFF. As DNA, the CDR3 is TGTGCCACCGGGGGGGCTATCTACAATGAGCAGTTCTTC.

This clone was seen more than once but under ten times. The gene calls are TRBV27 and TRBJ1-2; 8 bases are a match to TRBD1. V shed 0 bases, J shed 4 bases, and the junction held 4 bases outside the gene matches. The CDR3 has 15 amino acids. CDR1 is MNHEY and CDR2 is SMNVEV in the germline V gene (reference sequence). DNA for the CDR3: TGTGCCAGCAGTTTATCCAGGGGGCTTGGCTATGGCTACACCTTC. It specifies CASSLSRGLGYGYTF.

J is TRBJ1-5 and V is TRBV19; perhaps TRBD1 as D (5 bases). CDR3 size: 13 residues. Trimming took 7 bases from V and 4 from J, leaving 11 bases between them. Germline-derived CDR1 and CDR2 are LNHDA and SQIVND (reference sequence). The CDR3 DNA is TGTGCCAGTAATCCAGGGAGGAATCAGCCCCAGCATTTT. Protein: CASNPGRNQPQHF.

This clone was observed a few times. The genes are TRBV4-1 and TRBJ1-2, with 7 nucleotides matching TRBD1. There are 16 residues in the CDR3. V lost 1 base, J lost 2 bases, and 7 bases stayed unmatched. Germline CDR1 MGHRA, CDR2 YSYEKL. The CDR3 DNA follows: TGCGCCAGCAGCCAAGCGGACAGGTCCGACAACTATGGCTACACCTTC. It yields the protein CASSQADRSDNYGYTF.

This clone has only a few counts. The rearrangement uses TRBV7-8 and TRBJ1-4, with 7 bases aligning to TRBD1. The CDR3 is 18 residues long. V trimming: 6 bases; J trimming: 0 bases; junction bases outside the gene matches: 13. Looked up from germline, CDR1 is SGHVS and CDR2 is FQNEAQ. The CDR3 bases are TGTGCCAGCAGTCTTAAGGGAGTGACAGGGCCAACTAATGAAAAACTGTTTTTT. Protein product: CASSLKGVTGPTNEKLFF. Supplemented by reference TRBV7-8 and TRBJ1-4, the full variable domain reads GAGVSQSPRYKVAKRGQDVALRCDPISGHVSLFWYQQALGQGPEFLTYFQNEAQLDKSGLPSDRFFAERPEGSVSTLKIQRTQQEDSAVYLCASSLKGVTGPTNEKLFFGSGTQLSVL.

The chain couples TRBV6-5 to TRBJ2-1; 8 bases fit TRBD1. J was trimmed by 6 bases and V by 2 bases; bases with no gene match: 6. CDR3 length: 15 residues. Germline V gives CDR1 MNHEY, CDR2 SVGAGI. The CDR3 is CASSYTYRGVNEQFF. For the CDR3, the DNA is TGTGCCAGCAGTTACACCTACAGGGGGGTCAATGAGCAGTTCTTC.

The V call is TRBV7-2, the J call TRBJ1-6; D is possibly TRBD1 (6 bases). From germline, CDR1 is SGHTA and CDR2 FQGNSA. V lost 5 bases and J lost 6, with 11 bases in between. The CDR3 covers 14 residues. CDR3 protein: CASSVQGSNSPLHF. The CDR3 nucleotides are TGTGCCAGCAGCGTCCAGGGGAGTAATTCACCCCTCCACTTT.

The V call is TRBV18, the J call TRBJ2-2, with 9 bases aligning to TRBD1. This CDR3 has 18 residues. Germline CDR1 KGHSH, CDR2 LQKENI. Trimming removed 6 bases from V and 7 bases from J; junction bases left unmatched: 18. CDR3 sequence (DNA): TGTGCCAGCTCGAATCTCTGGACAGGGGCCCCCAACGGCGGGGAGCTGTTTTTT. Translated: CASSNLWTGAPNGGELFF. The full variable domain, rest sourced from reference TRBV18 and TRBJ2-2, is NAGVMQNPRHLVRRRGQEARLRCSPMKGHSHVYWYRQLPEEGLKFMVYLQKENIIDESGMPKERFSAEFPKEGPSILRIQQVVRGDSAAYFCASSNLWTGAPNGGELFFGEGSRLTVL.

This clone came up a few times. The chain recombines TRBV6-5 with TRBJ1-1; the match to TRBD1 covers 9 bases. The CDR3 runs 15 residues. Trimming took 0 bases from V and 4 from J; bases not matched to a gene: 3. Germline CDR1 and CDR2: MNHEY and SVGAGI. Written as DNA, the CDR3 is TGTGCCAGCAGTTACTCCCGGGGACAGGGCACTGAAGCTTTCTTT. It is translated as CASSYSRGQGTEAFF.

V usage is TRBV10-3 and J usage is TRBJ1-2; D is unclear. This CDR3 comprises 13 residues. With 2 bases removed from V and 7 bases from J, the gap between germline ends came to 11 bases. Looked up from germline, CDR1 is ENHRY and CDR2 is SYGVKD. CDR3: CAISENFASGYTF. For the CDR3, the DNA is TGTGCCATCAGTGAGAACTTTGCAAGTGGCTACACCTTC.

The chain carries TRBV7-8 and TRBJ1-1; 8 bases line up with TRBD1. V was pared by 4 bases and J by 0 bases, with 10 bases of the junction left unmatched. Germline lookup yields CDR1 SGHVS and CDR2 FQNEAQ. CDR3 length: 17 residues. As DNA, the CDR3 is TGTGCCAGCAGCTCCAGGGGGCCGTCCCTCATGAACACTGAAGCTTTCTTT. Translation gives CASSSRGPSLMNTEAFF.

This clone was recorded a few times. The chain joins TRBV5-1 to TRBJ2-2, with 9 bases identical to TRBD1. The germline gives CDR1 SGHRS, CDR2 YFSETQ. V shed 7 bases and J 5 bases; nucleotides not matched to a gene: 12. The CDR3 runs 16 residues. The CDR3 reads CASQSPLTGGTGELFF. The CDR3 DNA follows: TGCGCCAGCCAATCCCCCCTGACAGGGGGAACCGGGGAGCTGTTTTTT.

This clone came up a few times. This chain links TRBV27 with TRBJ1-2; TRBD1 agrees at 8 bases. The CDR3 consists of 17 residues. V trimming: 1 base; J trimming: 4 bases; junction bases outside the gene matches: 11. Germline values: CDR1 MNHEY, CDR2 SMNVEV (reference sequence). The DNA of the CDR3 is TGTGCCAGCAGTTTATTTGGGCAGGGGGCGCGAAGCTATGGCTACACCTTC. Amino acid sequence: CASSLFGQGARSYGYTF.

The V gene is TRBV19, the J gene TRBJ1-1; 7 bases line up with TRBD1. The CDR3 has 14 residues. Germline assignment: CDR1 LNHDA and CDR2 SQIVND (reference sequence). Losses at the gene ends were 4 bases for V and 1 base for J; bases not matched to a gene: 3. This CDR3 is CASSKGTENTEAFF. The CDR3 coding sequence is TGTGCCAGTAGTAAGGGGACAGAGAACACTGAAGCTTTCTTT.

This clone has just a few counts. The chain carries TRBV29-1 and TRBJ1-2; 9 bases agree with TRBD1. V was clipped by 4 bases and J by 2 bases; unmatched bases: 5. The germline CDR1 and CDR2 sequences are SQVTM and ANQGSEA. CDR3 length: 14 residues. Written as DNA, the CDR3 is TGCAGCGTTGTCGACAGGGGGAAAAACTATGGCTACACCTTC. Its protein product is CSVVDRGKNYGYTF.